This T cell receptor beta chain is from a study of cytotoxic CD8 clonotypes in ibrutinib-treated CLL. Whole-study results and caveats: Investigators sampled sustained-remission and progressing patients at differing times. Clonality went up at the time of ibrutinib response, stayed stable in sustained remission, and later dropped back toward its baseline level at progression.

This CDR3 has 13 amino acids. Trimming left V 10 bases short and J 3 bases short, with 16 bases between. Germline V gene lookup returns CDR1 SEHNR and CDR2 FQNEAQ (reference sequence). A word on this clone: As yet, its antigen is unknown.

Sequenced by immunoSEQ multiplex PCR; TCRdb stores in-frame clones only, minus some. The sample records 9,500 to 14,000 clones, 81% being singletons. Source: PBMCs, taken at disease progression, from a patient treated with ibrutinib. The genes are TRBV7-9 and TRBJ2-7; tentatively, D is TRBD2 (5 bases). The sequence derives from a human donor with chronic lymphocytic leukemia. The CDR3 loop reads CAINTQRDYEQYF. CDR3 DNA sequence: TGTGCCATCAACACACAGAGGGACTACGAGCAGTACTTC.